This T cell receptor beta chain is drawn from a study of blood T cell repertoires in COVID-19. Measured with immunoSEQ multiplex PCR; TCRdb has only the in-frame clones, and not every one. The sample includes about 200,000 clones, 70% to 90% of them seen just once. This clone was seen once. The origin of this receptor is a man between 35 and 55 years old with acute or convalescent COVID-19. Sequencing used peripheral blood.

The CDR3 DNA follows: TGTGCCAGCAGCTTAGGGGCAGGCATATCCTACGAGCAGTACTTC. This encodes CASSLGAGISYEQYF. The V gene is TRBV5-8, the J gene TRBJ2-7, with D perhaps matching TRBD1 (5 bases). V was clipped by 2 bases and J by 1 base, with 13 bases between them. From germline, CDR1 is SGHTS and CDR2 YDEGEE. The CDR3 is made up of 15 amino acids.